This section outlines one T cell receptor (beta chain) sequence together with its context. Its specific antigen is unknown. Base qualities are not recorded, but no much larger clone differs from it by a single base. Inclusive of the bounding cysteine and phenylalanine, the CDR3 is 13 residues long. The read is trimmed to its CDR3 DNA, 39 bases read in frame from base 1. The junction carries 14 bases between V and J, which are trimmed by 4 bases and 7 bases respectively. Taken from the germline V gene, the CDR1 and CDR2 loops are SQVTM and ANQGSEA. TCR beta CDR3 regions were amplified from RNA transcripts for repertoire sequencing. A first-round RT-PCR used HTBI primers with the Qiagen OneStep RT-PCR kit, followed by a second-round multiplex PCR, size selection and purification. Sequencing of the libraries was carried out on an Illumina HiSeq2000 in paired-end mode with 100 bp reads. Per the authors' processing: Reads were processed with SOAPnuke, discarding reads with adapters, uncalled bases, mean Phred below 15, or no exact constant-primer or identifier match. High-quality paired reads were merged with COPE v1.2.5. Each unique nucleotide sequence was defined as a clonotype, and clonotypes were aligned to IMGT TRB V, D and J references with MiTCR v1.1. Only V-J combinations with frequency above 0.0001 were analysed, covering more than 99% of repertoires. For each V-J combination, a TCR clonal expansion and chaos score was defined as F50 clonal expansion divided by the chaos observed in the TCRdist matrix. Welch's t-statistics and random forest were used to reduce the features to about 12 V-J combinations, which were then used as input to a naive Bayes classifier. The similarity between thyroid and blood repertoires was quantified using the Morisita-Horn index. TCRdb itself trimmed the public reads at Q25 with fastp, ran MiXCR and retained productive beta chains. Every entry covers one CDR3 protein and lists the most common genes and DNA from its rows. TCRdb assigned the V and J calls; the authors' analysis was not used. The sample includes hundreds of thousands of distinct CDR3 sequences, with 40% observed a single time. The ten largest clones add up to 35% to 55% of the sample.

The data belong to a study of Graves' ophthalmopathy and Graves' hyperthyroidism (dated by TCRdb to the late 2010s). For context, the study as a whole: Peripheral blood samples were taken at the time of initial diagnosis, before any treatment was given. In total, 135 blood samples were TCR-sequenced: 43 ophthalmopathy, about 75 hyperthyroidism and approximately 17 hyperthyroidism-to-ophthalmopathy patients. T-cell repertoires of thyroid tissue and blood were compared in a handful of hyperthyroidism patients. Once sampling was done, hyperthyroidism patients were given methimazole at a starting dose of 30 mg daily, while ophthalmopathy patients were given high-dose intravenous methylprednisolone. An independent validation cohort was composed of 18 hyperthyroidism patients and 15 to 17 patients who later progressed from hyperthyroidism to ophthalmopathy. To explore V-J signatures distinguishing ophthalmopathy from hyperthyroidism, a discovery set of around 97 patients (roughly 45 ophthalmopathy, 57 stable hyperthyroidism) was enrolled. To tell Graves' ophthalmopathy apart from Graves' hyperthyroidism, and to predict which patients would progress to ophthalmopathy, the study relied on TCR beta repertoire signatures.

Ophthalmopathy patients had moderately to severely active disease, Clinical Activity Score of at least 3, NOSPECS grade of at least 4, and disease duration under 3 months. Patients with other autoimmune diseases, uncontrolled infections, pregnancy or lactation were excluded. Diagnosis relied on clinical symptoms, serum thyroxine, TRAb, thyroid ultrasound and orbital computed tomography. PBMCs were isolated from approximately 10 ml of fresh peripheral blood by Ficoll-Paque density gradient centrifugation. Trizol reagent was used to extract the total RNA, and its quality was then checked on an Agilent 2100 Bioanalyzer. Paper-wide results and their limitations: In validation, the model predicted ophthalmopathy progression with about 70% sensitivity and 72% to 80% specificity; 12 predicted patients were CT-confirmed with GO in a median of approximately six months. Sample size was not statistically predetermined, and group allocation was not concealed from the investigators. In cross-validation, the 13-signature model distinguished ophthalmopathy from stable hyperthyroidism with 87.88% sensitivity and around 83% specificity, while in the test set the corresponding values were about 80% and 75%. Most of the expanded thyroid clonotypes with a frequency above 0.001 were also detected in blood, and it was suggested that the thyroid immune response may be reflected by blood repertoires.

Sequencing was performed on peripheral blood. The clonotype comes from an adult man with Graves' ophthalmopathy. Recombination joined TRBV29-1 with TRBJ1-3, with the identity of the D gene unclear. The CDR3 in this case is CSVGPRGDNTIYF. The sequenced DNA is TGCAGCGTTGGGCCCCGCGGGGATAACACCATATATTTT.